One T cell receptor (beta chain) is described in this entry. The antigen is undetermined. The PCR used 60 Vbeta and 13 Jbeta primers. Profiled with immunoSEQ multiplex PCR; TCRdb holds only in-frame clones, not every one. Here the sample spans fewer than 150,000 clones, around 80% being singletons. The CDR3 is made up of 14 amino acids. Trimming left V 5 bases short and J 6 bases short, with 15 bases between. Germline loops: CDR1 LNHDA, CDR2 SQIVND (reference sequence). This sample is part of a study of cytomegalovirus exposure and HLA in healthy donors. General study results and limits: Apparent HLA restriction characterized most CMV-associated TCR beta chains in a later analysis. In a later analysis, TCR beta V- and J-gene trimming showed a link to a missense DCLRE1C variant.

The specimen was PBMCs. This TCR was sampled from a female donor in good health and CMV-seronegative. The chain combines TRBV19 with TRBJ2-3; TRBD2 might be the D (6 bases). The CDR3 loop is CASSYWREGDTQYF. CDR3 nucleotides: TGTGCCAGTAGTTACTGGCGGGAAGGGGATACGCAGTATTTT.